Listed here are 8 T cell receptor beta chains from one sample, sequenced in a study of T cells after posttransplantation cyclophosphamide. Produced via immunoSEQ multiplex PCR; TCRdb's table is partial and in-frame only. The record shows 10,000 to 15,000 clones for this sample, with no singletons present. Sequencing was performed on PBMCs. The receptor source for this set is a woman in her thirties or forties in good health, CMV-negative, and a related stem cell transplant donor.

This clone came up many times. The chain links TRBV27 to TRBJ2-7; 13 bases agree with TRBD2. Losses at the gene ends were 5 bases for V and 7 bases for J; bases not matched to a gene: 8. Germline V lookup: CDR1 MNHEY, CDR2 SMNVEV (reference sequence). The CDR3 has 15 residues. The CDR3 nucleotides read TGTGCCAGCAGTACCCGACTAGCGGGAGGAAGGGAGCAGTACTTC. Translation gives CASSTRLAGGREQYF.

This clone came up many times. V is TRBV4-3 and J is TRBJ2-1, with D possibly TRBD2 on 6 matching bases. Germline V gene sequence: CDR1 LGHNA, CDR2 YSLEER. The CDR3 length is 16 residues. Trimming removed 0 bases at V and 4 bases at J, with 13 bases between. CDR3 amino acids: CASSQESTSRYNEQFF. The CDR3 DNA is TGCGCCAGCAGCCAAGAATCCACTAGCAGGTACAATGAGCAGTTCTTC.

In its sample, this clone was seen many times. The chain carries TRBV19 and TRBJ1-6; D uncertain. Germline-derived CDR1 and CDR2 are LNHDA and SQIVND (reference sequence). The CDR3 contains 15 residues. Trimming shortened V by 4 bases and J by 9 bases, and 16 bases separated the two germline ends. The CDR3 region has the DNA TGTGCCAGTAGTAAACAGCAGACACGGGGTTCACCCCTCCACTTT. It translates to CASSKQQTRGSPLHF.

The table lists this clone with many counts. This chain uses TRBV5-1 with TRBJ1-6, with D perhaps matching TRBD1 (6 bases). This CDR3 comprises 15 residues. In germline, CDR1 is SGHRS, CDR2 YFSETQ. Trimming cost V 2 bases and J 6 bases, with 12 bases left between them. The CDR3 DNA reads as TGCGCCAGCAGCTTCCAGGGGTTGGGTAATTCACCCCTCCACTTT. Protein: CASSFQGLGNSPLHF.

The sample holds many counts of this clone. This chain uses TRBV2 with TRBJ2-5; D may be TRBD2 (6 bases). V was cut by 4 bases and J by 4 bases, with 10 bases left in between. The CDR3 consists of 13 residues. Germline lookup yields CDR1 SNHLY and CDR2 FYNNEI. The CDR3: CASSGRGRETQYF. The CDR3 DNA is TGTGCCAGCAGTGGGCGGGGTCGAGAGACCCAGTACTTC.

There are many counts of this clone. V is TRBV30 and J is TRBJ1-4, with D possibly TRBD1 on 6 matching bases. Germline V gene data show CDR1 as GTSNPN and CDR2 as SVGIG (reference sequence). CDR3 length equals 13 residues. The V and J ends lost 5 bases and 8 bases respectively, with 15 bases between them. The CDR3 is CAWGFTGTEKLFF. CDR3 coding DNA: TGTGCCTGGGGGTTCACAGGGACGGAAAAACTGTTTTTT.

The table lists this clone with a few counts. The V call is TRBV5-6, the J call TRBJ2-5; D gene uncertain. V shed 2 bases and J shed 5 bases, with 7 bases lying between them. The CDR3 runs to 12 residues. Germline loops: CDR1 SGHDT, CDR2 YYEEEE. The DNA of the CDR3 is TGTGCCAGCAGCTTTCCAACTGAGACCCAGTACTTC. Its translation: CASSFPTETQYF.

This clone was seen at least ten times. V and J are TRBV18 and TRBJ2-1; TRBD1 aligns across 9 bases. Germline V gene sequence: CDR1 KGHSH, CDR2 LQKENI. This CDR3 is 12 amino acids long. V shed 5 bases and J 7 bases; nucleotides not matched to a gene: 0. CDR3: CASSGQGNEQFF. CDR3 coding DNA: TGTGCCAGCTCAGGACAGGGGAATGAGCAGTTCTTC.